This T cell receptor beta chain was captured in a study of cytomegalovirus exposure and HLA in healthy donors. Overall study context: An early release of data contained about 85 million unique TCRs, which came from HLA-typed donors.

CDR1 and CDR2 from the germline V gene are SGHNT and YYREEE (reference sequence). Trimming took off 0 bases at V and 3 bases at J, with 11 bases between the two ends. The CDR3 contains 15 residues. As regards this clone: No antigen is known for it.

The PCR had 60 Vbeta and 13 Jbeta primers. The repertoire was sequenced with immunoSEQ multiplex PCR; TCRdb's copy has only in-frame clones and lacks some. Altogether approximately 170,000 clones are present, about 85% being singletons, with the ten largest covering 1% to 1.5%. Study findings and constraints: An analysis done earlier found most TCR beta V segments productive about 87% or about 30% of the time.

The V call is TRBV5-4, the J call TRBJ2-3; D possibly corresponds to TRBD2 (5 bases). The receptor comes from a man over 45 in good health and CMV-seropositive. Material: PBMCs. The CDR3, as DNA: TGTGCCAGCAGCTTGGCCGGGATAGGGACAGATACGCAGTATTTT. It is translated as CASSLAGIGTDTQYF. Full variable domain (outside the CDR3, taken from reference TRBV5-4 and TRBJ2-3): ETGVTQSPTHLIKTRGQQVTLRCSSQSGHNTVSWYQQALGQGPQFIFQYYREEENGRGNFPPRFSGLQFPNYSSELNVNALELDDSALYLCASSLAGIGTDTQYFGPGTRLTVL.